Below are 12 T cell receptor beta chains sequenced from a single sample in a study of T cells in Graves' hyperthyroidism and ophthalmopathy. Amplified TCR beta CDR3 regions came from RNA transcripts. In the first-round RT-PCR of the TCR CDR3, the HTBI primer set was used. TCRdb itself ran the multiplex PCR reads through MiXCR, one entry per CDR3 protein. The sample contains about 700,000 distinct CDR3 sequences, about 14% of which appear only once. Material for sequencing was blood. The receptor set was obtained from a woman between 18 and 29 years old with Graves' hyperthyroidism.

The rearrangement links TRBV9 to TRBJ1-3; 7 nucleotides agree with TRBD1. V lost 0 bases, J lost 0 bases, and 9 bases stayed unmatched. The germline V gene has CDR1 SGDLS and CDR2 YYNGEE. The CDR3 length is 18 residues. CDR3 loop: CASSVDSPGQTSGNTIYF. The CDR3 nucleotides are TGTGCCAGCAGCGTAGACAGTCCGGGACAGACCTCTGGAAACACCATATATTTT. Filled out from reference TRBV9 and TRBJ1-3, the complete variable domain reads DSGVTQTPKHLITATGQRVTLRCSPRSGDLSVYWYQQSLDQGLQFLIQYYNGEERAKGNILERFSAQQFPDLHSELNLSSLELGDSALYFCASSVDSPGQTSGNTIYFGEGSWLTVV.

This clonotype has a handful of counts. V and J are TRBV19 and TRBJ2-2; D might be TRBD2 (6 bases). In germline, CDR1 is LNHDA, CDR2 SQIVND (reference sequence). CDR3 size: 14 residues. V gave up 5 bases and J gave up 6 bases, with 13 bases separating them. The CDR3 sequence is CASSATSFSGELFF. Written as DNA, the CDR3 is TGTGCCAGTAGTGCCACTAGCTTCTCCGGGGAGCTGTTTTTT. Combining the CDR3 with reference TRBV19 and TRBJ2-2 gives the whole variable domain DGGITQSPKYLFRKEGQNVTLSCEQNLNHDAMYWYRQDPGQGLRLIYYSQIVNDFQKGDIAEGYSVSREKKESFPLTVTSAQKNPTAFYLCASSATSFSGELFFGEGSRLTVL.

This rearrangement joins TRBV6-1 to TRBJ2-2; D possibly corresponds to TRBD2 (6 bases). CDR3 size: 16 residues. Germline values: CDR1 MNHNS, CDR2 SASEGT. V was pared by 5 bases and J by 1 base, with 14 bases between. The CDR3 region has the DNA TGTGCCAGCAGTCCTTTGGGGGGTATGAACACCGGGGAGCTGTTTTTT. Its protein product is CASSPLGGMNTGELFF.

The sample holds many counts of this clonotype. The V call is TRBV27, the J call TRBJ2-7; 8 bases align to TRBD2. The junction had 10 bases not matched to a gene; V was cut back by 0 bases and J by 6 bases. The CDR3 consists of 16 residues. CDR1 is MNHEY and CDR2 is SMNVEV in the germline V gene (reference sequence). The CDR3 loop is CASSLSRSGRSGEQYF. The CDR3, as DNA: TGTGCCAGCAGTTTATCGAGGAGCGGGAGATCGGGCGAGCAGTACTTC.

The V gene is TRBV6-2 or TRBV6-3, the J gene TRBJ2-7; possibly TRBD1 for D (6 bases). This CDR3 is built from 14 residues. From germline, CDR1 is MNHEY and CDR2 SVGEGT. V gave up 6 bases and J gave up 3 bases, with 15 bases separating them. The CDR3 DNA sequence: TGTGCCAGCAGGTGGACAGCTACCAGCTACGAGCAGTACTTC. It encodes CASRWTATSYEQYF.

This clonotype was seen many times. The chain couples TRBV11-3 to TRBJ2-7, with 7 bases fitting TRBD1. V was clipped by 5 bases and J by 5 bases; unmatched bases: 12. Germline V gene sequence: CDR1 SGHNT, CDR2 YENEEA. The CDR3 loop spans 15 amino acids. This CDR3 reads CASSPGTVRMDEQYF. The CDR3 nucleotides read TGTGCCAGCAGCCCTGGGACAGTACGAATGGACGAGCAGTACTTC. Based on the CDR3 plus reference TRBV11-3 and TRBJ2-7, the full variable domain is EAGVVQSPRYKIIEKKQPVAFWCNPISGHNTLYWYLQNLGQGPELLIRYENEEAVDDSQLPKDRFSAERLKGVDSTLKIQPAELGDSAVYLCASSPGTVRMDEQYFGPGTRLTVT.

The chain joins TRBV9 to TRBJ1-3; 7 bases agree with TRBD1. CDR3 length: 14 amino acids. V trimming: 4 bases; J trimming: 8 bases; junction bases outside the gene matches: 9. Per the germline V gene, CDR1 is SGDLS and CDR2 is YYNGEE. Here the CDR3 DNA reads TGTGCCAGCAGCCCTCGGGACAGAGGAGACACCATATATTTT. It yields the protein CASSPRDRGDTIYF.

This clonotype was seen more than once but under ten times. The chain employs TRBV15 and TRBJ2-1; 7 positions match TRBD2. The germline CDR1 and CDR2 sequences are LNHNV and YYDKDF (reference sequence). J was trimmed by 7 bases and V by 3 bases; bases with no gene match: 6. The CDR3 length is 14 residues. Here the CDR3 DNA reads TGTGCCACCAGCAGCCTCTCGGGAGGTAATGAGCAGTTCTTC. Translation: CATSSLSGGNEQFF.

At least ten counts were recorded for this clonotype. This rearrangement joins TRBV7-2 to TRBJ2-7, with D perhaps TRBD2 (5 bases). The CDR3 consists of 14 residues. The ends were cut back, 1 base at V and 2 bases at J, with 9 bases in the middle. From germline, CDR1 is SGHTA and CDR2 FQGNSA. The CDR3: CASSLELVTYEQYF. CDR3 DNA: TGTGCCAGCAGCTTAGAACTAGTAACCTACGAGCAGTACTTC.

On this clonotype: Given a much more abundant clone one base away, this may be a read error. This sequence joins TRBV7-9 and TRBJ1-2; D gene ambiguous. V lost 5 bases, J lost 0 bases, and 10 bases lay in between. Per germline, CDR1 SEHNR and CDR2 FQNEAQ (reference sequence). This CDR3 is built from 14 residues. The CDR3 protein is CASSPEPTNYGYTF. CDR3 sequence (DNA): TGTGCCAGCAGCCCCGAGCCAACTAACTATGGCTACACCTTC.

This clonotype was counted ten times or more. The chain recombines TRBV20-1 with TRBJ1-1; 9 bases map to TRBD1. J was trimmed by 5 bases and V by 5 bases; bases with no gene match: 6. The germline CDR1 and CDR2 sequences are DFQATT and SNEGSKA (reference sequence). This CDR3 contains 13 residues. CDR3 DNA: TGCAGTGCTCCCAGACAGGGGGGGACTGAAGCTTTCTTT. It codes for CSAPRQGGTEAFF.

This clonotype was counted many times. The V call is TRBV28, the J call TRBJ2-7; no clear D gene. Germline-derived CDR1 and CDR2 are MDHEN and SYDVKM. The CDR3 has 13 amino acids. Trimming took off 2 bases at V and 3 bases at J, with 8 bases between the two ends. The CDR3 sequence is CASSLELDYEQYF. In nucleotides, the CDR3 is TGTGCCAGCAGTTTAGAGCTAGACTACGAGCAGTACTTC.